This entry is about one T cell receptor beta chain. Its antigen remains unidentified. TCRdb keeps only in-frame clones here, not all; method: immunoSEQ multiplex PCR. The data hold more than 80,000 clones, with 88% observed a single time. This sample is drawn from a study of graft-versus-host responses after intestinal transplantation. The overall study: All recipients were given anti-thymocyte globulin induction, and tacrolimus and steroids were then administered for roughly 3 years.

With 6 bases clipped from V and 4 bases from J, the junction kept 6 bases outside the gene matches. The CDR3 extends over 14 amino acids. Looked up from germline, CDR1 is MNHNS and CDR2 is SASEGT. Whole-study results and caveats: Graft-donor T cell macrochimerism coincided with high graft-versus-host to host-versus-graft clonal ratios in allografts. Circulating GvH clones peaking coincided with falling HvG clones soon after transplant. Investigators detected GvH clones in recipient marrow, with some emerging earlier in ileum or blood.

The TCR was taken from a human donor who was the organ donor for an intestinal transplant. The rearrangement uses TRBV6-1 and TRBJ2-7, with TRBD2 matching 10 bases. The sequencing used unstimulated CD4+ T cells sorted from spleen or lymph node cells, collected before transplant. CDR3 protein: CASRLLAGVYEQYF. The CDR3 DNA sequence: TGTGCCAGCAGGTTGCTAGCGGGAGTGTACGAGCAGTACTTC.